This T cell receptor (beta chain) is drawn from a study of blood T cell repertoires in COVID-19. Generated by immunoSEQ multiplex PCR, the TCRdb table keeps only in-frame clones and is missing some. The repertoire has roughly 310,000 clones, 75% to 90% of them found once; the top ten carry 9.5%. V was pared by 0 bases and J by 2 bases, with 6 bases of the junction left unmatched. Germline V lookup: CDR1 SQVTM, CDR2 ANQGSEA. This CDR3 comprises 16 residues. The sequence was collected from a woman aged 40 to 55 who had recovered from COVID-19. Sequencing used PBMCs or T cells enriched from blood (not recorded which). The J gene is TRBJ2-1, the V gene TRBV29-1, with TRBD1 matching 8 bases. CDR3 coding DNA: TGCAGCGTTGAAGATCTTCCGGACAGGGCCTACAATGAGCAGTTCTTC. Translated, it gives CSVEDLPDRAYNEQFF.